A single sample is the source of the 13 T cell receptor beta chains below, sequenced in a study of beta chain features in type 1 diabetes. Study-level points and caveats: People with Type 1 diabetes carried modestly yet significantly shorter TCRB CDR3s in all four CD4+ subsets.

No antigen has been identified for these receptors. Expressed TCRB transcripts were sequenced after all isolated RNA was converted to cDNA. Using immunoSEQ multiplex PCR, the repertoire was profiled, and TCRdb retains in-frame clones only, with some absent. Of tens of thousands of clones listed, approximately 69% are singletons. The specimen sequenced was Tregs from blood. All receptors come from a man younger than 30 with type 1 diabetes.

This clone was recorded a few times. The chain is built from TRBV5-4 and TRBJ2-3; a possible D gene is TRBD1 (5 bases). The V gene's germline CDR1 is SGHNT and CDR2 YYREEE (reference sequence). Trimming cost V 2 bases and J 3 bases, with 7 bases left between them. The CDR3 extends over 13 amino acids. CDR3 coding DNA: TGTGCCAGCAGCTTATCAGGGACAGATACGCAGTATTTT. This gives the protein CASSLSGTDTQYF.

The chain employs TRBV5-4 and TRBJ1-3; TRBD1 aligns across 7 bases. The J segment lost 3 bases and the V segment lost 3 bases, leaving 9 bases of the junction unmatched. CDR3 length equals 16 residues. The V gene's germline CDR1 is SGHNT and CDR2 YYREEE (reference sequence). The CDR3 loop is CASSWGAGQIGNTIYF. DNA of the CDR3: TGTGCCAGCAGCTGGGGGGCGGGACAGATTGGAAACACCATATATTTT.

Only a few counts were recorded for this clone. This chain uses TRBV29-1 with TRBJ2-1; TRBD1 matches at 7 bases. Germline loops: CDR1 SQVTM, CDR2 ANQGSEA. V lost 6 bases and J lost 6; bases outside the gene matches: 8. This CDR3 has 13 amino acids. As DNA, the CDR3 is TGCAGCGTCGATAGGACAGGCGGCAATGAGCAGTTCTTC. Encoded protein: CSVDRTGGNEQFF.

The gene calls are TRBV4-3 and TRBJ2-3, with 10 bases aligning to TRBD2. CDR1 is LGHNA and CDR2 is YSLEER in the germline V gene. V was pared by 0 bases and J by 2 bases, with 8 bases of the junction left unmatched. The CDR3 has 18 amino acids. CDR3 loop: CASSQEVSGGTFTDTQYF. The CDR3 DNA reads as TGCGCCAGCAGCCAAGAGGTTAGCGGGGGGACCTTCACAGATACGCAGTATTTT.

The chain joins TRBV28 to TRBJ2-5, with D possibly being TRBD1 (6 bases). Germline V gene data show CDR1 as MDHEN and CDR2 as SYDVKM. The CDR3 totals 15 residues. Trimming left V 3 bases short and J 5 bases short, with 16 bases between. CDR3 bases: TGTGCCAGCAGTTTTGCCCGTGCAGGGGAGGAGACCCAGTACTTC. Translation: CASSFARAGEETQYF.

This chain links TRBV10-1 with TRBJ2-1; 8 bases fit TRBD2. V lost 3 bases and J lost 7; bases outside the gene matches: 14. This CDR3 comprises 17 residues. Germline V gene sequence: CDR1 WNHNN, CDR2 SYGVQD (reference sequence). CDR3 residues: CASSDRRYGLASNEQFF. The CDR3, as DNA: TGCGCCAGCAGTGACCGAAGGTATGGACTAGCATCGAATGAGCAGTTCTTC.

The chain is built from TRBV29-1 and TRBJ2-3; 8 positions match TRBD1. Germline V gene lookup returns CDR1 SQVTM and CDR2 ANQGSEA. The CDR3 is 14 amino acids. V was clipped by 7 bases and J by 1 base; unmatched bases: 7. CDR3 sequence reads: CSGGQGWRTDTQYF. The CDR3 nucleotides read TGCAGCGGTGGACAGGGATGGCGCACAGATACGCAGTATTTT.

This chain connects TRBV27 to TRBJ1-4; D perhaps matches TRBD1 (6 bases). CDR1 is MNHEY and CDR2 is SMNVEV in the germline V gene (reference sequence). V lost 3 bases and J lost 8, with 13 bases in between. CDR3 size: 14 residues. This CDR3 is CASSFQGFGEKLFF. The DNA of the CDR3 is TGTGCCAGCAGTTTTCAGGGGTTCGGCGAAAAACTGTTTTTT.

The chain uses TRBV5-5 and TRBJ1-6; possibly TRBD1 for D (5 bases). CDR3 length: 15 residues. CDR1 SGHKS and CDR2 YYEKEE come from the germline V gene (reference sequence). V shed 5 bases and J shed 6 bases, with 15 bases lying between them. The CDR3 protein is CASSRGTAFNSPLHF. CDR3 sequence (DNA): TGTGCCAGCAGTCGGGGGACCGCCTTTAATTCACCCCTCCACTTT.

This clone has a handful of counts. The CDR3 DNA reads as TGTGCCAGCAGCTTATTGGGGGGGAACACTGAAGCTTTCTTT. Translated: CASSLLGGNTEAFF. The chain carries TRBV7-9 and TRBJ1-1; maybe TRBD1 (5 bases). Germline CDR1 and CDR2: SEHNR and FQNEAQ (reference sequence). The CDR3 length is 14 residues. The V end lost 2 bases, the J end lost 1 base, and 8 bases lay between the germline ends.

The rearrangement uses TRBV7-2 and TRBJ2-5; D gene uncertain. Trimming left V 1 base short and J 2 bases short, with 8 bases between. Germline assignment: CDR1 SGHTA and CDR2 FQGNSA. The CDR3 runs to 14 residues. Here the CDR3 DNA reads TGTGCCAGCAGCTTAGGGTACAGTCAAGAGACCCAGTACTTC. Its protein product is CASSLGYSQETQYF.

The CDR3 loop reads CASSLDRKGHTF. The DNA of the CDR3 is TGTGCCAGCAGCTTGGACAGGAAGGGCCACACCTTC. The chain recombines TRBV11-2 with TRBJ1-2, with TRBD1 matching 7 bases. The CDR3 length is 12 residues. CDR1 is SGHAT, CDR2 FQNNGV, per germline. V was pared by 3 bases and J by 12 bases, with 7 bases of the junction left unmatched.

J is TRBJ2-5 and V is TRBV29-1; TRBD1 matches 11 bases. Germline V gives CDR1 SQVTM, CDR2 ANQGSEA. J was trimmed by 5 bases and V by 6 bases; bases with no gene match: 2. The CDR3 is made up of 12 amino acids. The CDR3, as DNA: TGCAGCGTCCGGGACAGGGGGGAGACCCAGTACTTC. Residues: CSVRDRGETQYF. The variable domain in full, with the rest retrieved from reference TRBV29-1 and TRBJ2-5, is SAVISQKPSRDICQRGTSLTIQCQVDSQVTMMFWYRQQPGQSLTLIATANQGSEATYESGFVIDKFPISRPNLTFSTLTVSNMSPEDSSIYLCSVRDRGETQYFGPGTRLLVL.